The entry that follows covers one T cell receptor beta chain sequence. CDR1 is SGHAT, CDR2 FQNNGV, per germline. The CDR3 sequence is 15 residues long. Trimming at V came to 5 bases and at J to 4 bases, leaving 7 bases not matched to a gene. Using its own MiXCR run on the multiplex PCR reads, TCRdb lists one record per CDR3 protein. The sample shows just under 65,000 distinct CDR3 sequences, around three fifths of them seen only once. The sample comes from a study of breast tumors, draining lymph nodes, adjacent tissues. The genes are TRBV11-2 and TRBJ1-3; 8 nucleotides align to TRBD1. The clonotype was recovered from a female donor with breast cancer. Some clones in this sample may be carry-over from other donors' samples. The sequenced material came from breast tumor tissue. The CDR3 region is CASSPAGGLGNTIYF. The CDR3 DNA reads TGTGCCAGCAGCCCCGCAGGGGGCCTGGGAAACACCATATATTTT. The variable domain in full, completed from reference TRBV11-2 and TRBJ1-3, reads EAGVAQSPRYKIIEKRQSVAFWCNPISGHATLYWYQQILGQGPKLLIQFQNNGVVDDSQLPKDRFSAERLKGVDSTLKIQPAKLEDSAVYLCASSPAGGLGNTIYFGEGSWLTVV.